Presented here are 27 T cell receptor beta chains from one specimen sequenced in a study of vaccination and CD4 T cells after COVID-19. Treatment described: roughly ten-day PBMC culture with coronavirus spike peptide pools or control peptides (ViraFEST assay). The antigens these receptors bind are not known. Sequencing of DNA taken from cultured CD4+ T cells relied on the Oncomine TCR Beta short-read assay. TCRdb redid the calling of the PCR reads with MiXCR, one entry per CDR3 protein. The sample yields roughly 8,500 distinct CDR3 sequences, 50% to 80% seen once. The specimen was CD4+ T cells from blood, cultured in vitro. These receptors all come from a human donor who had recovered from COVID-19.

This clonotype was counted only a few times. This sequence joins TRBV24-1 and TRBJ1-5; the D is unclear. V gave up 4 bases and J gave up 6 bases, with 6 bases separating them. Germline lookup yields CDR1 KGHDR and CDR2 SFDVKD. CDR3 length: 12 residues. The chain's CDR3 is CATSDSAQPQHF. The DNA of the CDR3 is TGTGCCACCAGTGACTCAGCTCAGCCCCAGCATTTT.

The chain uses TRBV30 and TRBJ1-5, with a possible D match to TRBD1 (5 bases). Germline V gives CDR1 GTSNPN, CDR2 SVGIG (reference sequence). This CDR3 is 14 amino acids long. Trimming cost V 1 base and J 0 bases, with 7 bases left between them. The CDR3 reads CAWSGQYSNQPQHF. Here the CDR3 DNA reads TGTGCCTGGAGTGGACAGTATAGCAATCAGCCCCAGCATTTT.

This chain's CDR3 is CASRIQGASLHF. CDR3 DNA sequence: TGTGCCAGCAGGATCCAGGGGGCATCCCTCCACTTT. The rearrangement uses TRBV27 and TRBJ1-6; 8 nucleotides align to TRBD1. The germline V gene encodes CDR1 MNHEY and CDR2 SMNVEV (reference sequence). This CDR3 is 12 amino acids long. Trimming removed 6 bases from V and 14 bases from J; junction bases left unmatched: 6.

This rearrangement joins TRBV20-1 to TRBJ1-6; no reliable D call. The germline CDR1 and CDR2 sequences are DFQATT and SNEGSKA (reference sequence). CDR3 length: 14 amino acids. The germline V and J ends were trimmed by 0 bases and 7 bases, with 10 bases remaining between them. The CDR3 sequence is CSAREPGRNSPLHF. DNA for the CDR3: TGCAGTGCTAGAGAACCGGGCAGGAATTCACCCCTCCACTTT.

Here the CDR3 reads CASRTAEGARYEQYF. DNA for the CDR3: TGTGCCAGCAGAACCGCGGAGGGGGCGCGGTACGAGCAGTACTTC. This chain joins TRBV6-2 or TRBV6-3 and TRBJ2-7; TRBD1 might be the D (7 bases). The V gene's germline CDR1 is MNHEY and CDR2 SVGEGT. Trimming removed 6 bases at V and 4 bases at J, with 19 bases between. This CDR3 is built from 15 residues.

The genes are TRBV10-3 and TRBJ2-7; maybe TRBD1 (5 bases). The CDR3 sequence is 14 residues long. Germline V gene data show CDR1 as ENHRY and CDR2 as SYGVKD. Trimming removed 11 bases at V and 3 bases at J, with 20 bases between. This chain's CDR3 is CASTPTGINYEQYF. CDR3 nucleotide sequence: TGTGCCTCAACTCCAACAGGAATAAACTACGAGCAGTACTTC.

The CDR3 DNA follows: TGTGCCAGCAGCTTAAGGACTAGCGGGAGGTCTGAGACCCAGTACTTC. Residues: CASSLRTSGRSETQYF. The J gene is TRBJ2-5, the V gene TRBV7-2; 14 bases fit TRBD2. V was pared by 2 bases and J by 5 bases, with 4 bases of the junction left unmatched. The CDR3 sequence is 16 residues long. From germline, CDR1 is SGHTA and CDR2 FQGNSA. Based on the CDR3 plus reference TRBV7-2 and TRBJ2-5, the full variable domain is GAGVSQSPSNKVTEKGKDVELRCDPISGHTALYWYRQSLGQGLEFLIYFQGNSAPDKSGLPSDRFSAERTGGSVSTLTIQRTQQEDSAVYLCASSLRTSGRSETQYFGPGTRLLVL.

This chain connects TRBV20-1 to TRBJ2-4; D unclear. The CDR3 sequence is 14 residues long. Germline V gene sequence: CDR1 DFQATT, CDR2 SNEGSKA (reference sequence). Trimming pared 4 bases from V and 0 bases from J, leaving 10 bases between. The CDR3 loop reads CSATGLIAKNIQYF. The CDR3, as DNA: TGCAGTGCTACGGGCCTCATAGCCAAAAACATTCAGTACTTC.

This clonotype occurred once. CDR3 bases: TGTGCCAGTTGCCGGGGACAGGAAGCTAACTATGGCTACACCTTC. This sequence encodes CASCRGQEANYGYTF. The gene calls are TRBV19 and TRBJ1-2, with TRBD1 matching 8 bases. J lost 0 bases, V lost 8 bases, and 8 bases had no gene match. The CDR3 loop spans 15 amino acids. Germline lookup yields CDR1 LNHDA and CDR2 SQIVND (reference sequence).

This clonotype was observed once. The chain is built from TRBV14 and TRBJ1-2; D is unclear. The germline gives CDR1 SGHDN, CDR2 FVKESK. The CDR3 totals 16 residues. Trimming left V 4 bases short and J 6 bases short, with 21 bases between. The CDR3 loop reads CASSRLTWGMTDGYTF. The CDR3, as DNA: TGTGCCAGCAGCCGTTTGACCTGGGGAATGACGGATGGCTACACCTTC.

The chain links TRBV11-3 to TRBJ1-1; no clear D. CDR3 length: 14 residues. In germline, CDR1 is SGHNT, CDR2 YENEEA. V was pared by 5 bases and J by 1 base, with 11 bases between. CDR3 region: CASSPGGWNTEAFF. The CDR3 nucleotides are TGTGCCAGCAGCCCAGGAGGTTGGAACACTGAAGCTTTCTTT.

The chain joins TRBV24-1 to TRBJ2-5; 12 bases are shared with TRBD2. Trimming took 3 bases from V and 4 from J; bases not matched to a gene: 5. Per germline, CDR1 KGHDR and CDR2 SFDVKD. The CDR3 totals 16 residues. The CDR3 here is CATSDQSGLAGETQYF. CDR3 nucleotide sequence: TGTGCCACCAGTGATCAGTCGGGACTAGCGGGAGAGACCCAGTACTTC.

In its sample, this clonotype was seen a few times. This sequence joins TRBV4-2 and TRBJ1-2; D ambiguous. Deletions cut 4 bases from V and 3 bases from J, with 21 bases between. Germline-derived CDR1 and CDR2 are LGHNA and YNFKEQ. The CDR3 covers 17 residues. The CDR3 DNA reads as TGTGCCAGCAGCCCCCCGGCTGGTGCTGCAGGCCACTATGGCTACACCTTC. Translating it yields CASSPPAGAAGHYGYTF.

Only a few counts were recorded for this clonotype. J is TRBJ2-3 and V is TRBV25-1, with D perhaps given as TRBD1 or TRBD2 (5 bases each). This CDR3 has 13 residues. Per germline, CDR1 MGHDK and CDR2 SYGVNS. The germline V and J ends were trimmed by 3 bases and 1 base, with 5 bases remaining between them. CDR3 in amino acids: CASSEGGTDTQYF. CDR3 nucleotide sequence: TGTGCCAGCAGTGAGGGGGGCACAGATACGCAGTATTTT.

The chain carries TRBV6-2 or TRBV6-3 and TRBJ2-3; possibly TRBD2 for D (6 bases). The V gene lost 0 bases and the J gene lost 0 bases, with 13 bases spanning the gap. The CDR3 contains 17 residues. Looked up from germline, CDR1 is MNHEY and CDR2 is SVGEGT. CDR3 in amino acids: CASSYSQRAGSTDTQYF. For the CDR3, the DNA is TGTGCCAGCAGTTACTCCCAGCGGGCGGGGAGCACAGATACGCAGTATTTT.

The V call is TRBV12-3 or TRBV12-4, the J call TRBJ2-3; 9 bases map to TRBD2. V shed 3 bases and J 4 bases; nucleotides not matched to a gene: 5. This CDR3 is 15 amino acids long. This chain's CDR3 is CASSLGLAGADTQYF. The CDR3 coding sequence is TGTGCCAGCAGTTTGGGACTAGCTGGCGCAGATACGCAGTATTTT.

The chain employs TRBV28 and TRBJ2-1; D possibly corresponds to TRBD2 (5 bases). The CDR3 runs 15 residues. Germline V gives CDR1 MDHEN, CDR2 SYDVKM. V lost 5 bases and J 5 bases, leaving 16 bases between the germline ends. In DNA form, the CDR3 reads TGTGCCAGCAGTCCCGCCGGACGGGGAAACAATGAGCAGTTCTTC. Translating it yields CASSPAGRGNNEQFF. The full variable domain, completed using reference TRBV28 and TRBJ2-1, is DVKVTQSSRYLVKRTGEKVFLECVQDMDHENMFWYRQDPGLGLRLIYFSYDVKMKEKGDIPEGYSVSREKKERFSLILESASTNQTSMYLCASSPAGRGNNEQFFGPGTRLTVL.

The chain combines TRBV30 with TRBJ2-2; tentative D call: TRBD2 (5 bases). Germline lookup yields CDR1 GTSNPN and CDR2 SVGIG (reference sequence). The CDR3 extends over 15 amino acids. The V gene lost 2 bases and the J gene lost 2 bases, with 12 bases spanning the gap. CDR3 nucleotides: TGTGCCTGGAGTATAACGGGGATAAACACCGGGGAGCTGTTTTTT. Translation: CAWSITGINTGELFF.

The rearrangement links TRBV3-1 to TRBJ1-2; a possible D gene is TRBD1 (6 bases). The CDR3 runs to 14 residues. Looked up from germline, CDR1 is LGHDT and CDR2 is YNNKEL (reference sequence). V was shortened by 0 bases and J by 8 bases, with 13 bases between the two germline ends. The CDR3 loop reads CASSQEPGARGYTF. The CDR3 DNA sequence: TGTGCCAGCAGCCAAGAGCCGGGGGCGAGGGGCTACACCTTC. The complete variable domain, with remaining parts taken from reference TRBV3-1 and TRBJ1-2, reads DTAVSQTPKYLVTQMGNDKSIKCEQNLGHDTMYWYKQDSKKFLKIMFSYNNKELIINETVPNRFSPKSPDKAHLNLHINSLELGDSAVYFCASSQEPGARGYTFGSGTRLTVV.

This sequence joins TRBV14 and TRBJ1-1, with a weak D call TRBD1 (6 bases). The V gene's germline CDR1 is SGHDN and CDR2 FVKESK. This CDR3 is built from 15 residues. The V end was cut by 5 bases, the J end by 2 bases, with 15 bases between. This CDR3 reads CASSYWNRANTEAFF. CDR3 bases: TGTGCCAGCAGCTATTGGAACAGGGCTAACACTGAAGCTTTCTTT.

The chain links TRBV6-1 to TRBJ1-1; no definite D call. The V and J ends lost 9 bases and 0 bases respectively, with 11 bases between them. The CDR3 extends over 13 amino acids. Germline loops: CDR1 MNHNS, CDR2 SASEGT. The DNA of the CDR3 is TGTGCCAGTCGGACGTTGATGAACACTGAAGCTTTCTTT. It specifies CASRTLMNTEAFF.

This chain connects TRBV27 to TRBJ2-3; D is possibly TRBD2 (5 bases). Trimming removed 0 bases from V and 0 bases from J, with 7 bases in between. This CDR3 has 15 amino acids. From germline, CDR1 is MNHEY and CDR2 SMNVEV (reference sequence). The CDR3 nucleotides read TGTGCCAGCAGTTTATCGGGCGGGAGCACAGATACGCAGTATTTT. Protein sequence: CASSLSGGSTDTQYF.

The V gene is TRBV11-2, the J gene TRBJ2-7; TRBD1 is a possible D gene (7 bases). Germline values: CDR1 SGHAT, CDR2 FQNNGV. The CDR3 spans 15 residues. V was shortened by 5 bases and J by 1 base, with 15 bases between the two germline ends. The CDR3 nucleotides read TGTGCCAGCAGCAAAGCGGCAGGGGGGTCCTACGAGCAGTACTTC. Translated: CASSKAAGGSYEQYF.

This clonotype was seen only once. This chain connects TRBV12-5 to TRBJ1-6, with D perhaps TRBD1 (5 bases). Trimming took 2 bases from V and 9 from J, leaving 17 bases between them. The CDR3 consists of 16 residues. Germline V gene sequence: CDR1 LGHNT, CDR2 FRNRAP. CDR3 loop: CASGLRVGGPSSPLHF. For the CDR3, the DNA is TGTGCTAGTGGTTTGAGGGTTGGGGGACCAAGTTCACCCCTCCACTTT. The entire variable domain, with the rest obtained from reference TRBV12-5 and TRBJ1-6, is as follows: DARVTQTPRHKVTEMGQEVTMRCQPILGHNTVFWYRQTMMQGLELLAYFRNRAPLDDSGMPKDRFSAEMPDATLATLKIQPSEPRDSAVYFCASGLRVGGPSSPLHFGNGTRLTVT.

The chain is built from TRBV19 and TRBJ1-2; the D is unclear. The V end lost 0 bases, the J end lost 4 bases, and 3 bases lay between the germline ends. Germline values: CDR1 LNHDA, CDR2 SQIVND (reference sequence). The CDR3 consists of 12 residues. CDR3 amino acids: CASSIEGYGYTF. The CDR3 nucleotides are TGTGCCAGTAGTATAGAGGGCTATGGCTACACCTTC. Full variable domain (remainder filled in from reference TRBV19 and TRBJ1-2): DGGITQSPKYLFRKEGQNVTLSCEQNLNHDAMYWYRQDPGQGLRLIYYSQIVNDFQKGDIAEGYSVSREKKESFPLTVTSAQKNPTAFYLCASSIEGYGYTFGSGTRLTVV.

Of note for this clonotype: One end of the junction does not line up with germline, which may come from a read error. The chain couples TRBV20-1 to TRBJ2-7; TRBD1 is a possible D gene (5 bases). Germline assignment: CDR1 DFQATT and CDR2 SNEGSKA (reference sequence). CDR3 length equals 15 residues. CDR3 sequence reads: CSASQASQGSNEQYF. The DNA for the CDR3 is TGCAGTGCTAGTCAGGCCTCCCAGGGCTCCAACGAGCAGTACTTC.

The genes are TRBV20-1 and TRBJ1-2; possibly TRBD1 for D (5 bases). The V end was cut by 1 base, the J end by 4 bases, with 19 bases between. Germline V gene lookup returns CDR1 DFQATT and CDR2 SNEGSKA (reference sequence). The CDR3 length is 16 residues. CDR3 region: CSARVVGALDGYGYTF. The CDR3 DNA follows: TGCAGTGCTAGAGTAGTAGGGGCCCTCGATGGCTATGGCTACACCTTC.